This T cell receptor (beta chain) was sequenced for a study of blood T cell repertoires in COVID-19. Clones were sequenced by immunoSEQ multiplex PCR, and TCRdb holds only the in-frame ones, with some missing. The repertoire holds under 300,000 clones, with 70% to 90% as singletons. Trimming took off 3 bases at V and 1 base at J, with 9 bases between the two ends. CDR1 is MNHEY, CDR2 SVGAGI, per germline. The CDR3 has 14 residues. This sequence originates from a man in his fifties or sixties with acute or convalescent COVID-19. Sequencing was performed on peripheral blood. This rearrangement joins TRBV6-5 to TRBJ1-1; D remains ambiguous. The chain's CDR3 is CASSYYSGNTEAFF. As DNA, the CDR3 is TGTGCCAGCAGTTATTATTCGGGGAACACTGAAGCTTTCTTT.